Shown below are 6 T cell receptor beta chains from a single sample sequenced in a study of beta chain features in type 1 diabetes. Expressed TCRB transcripts were sequenced after all isolated RNA was converted to cDNA. The data were produced by immunoSEQ multiplex PCR, yet TCRdb's version contains in-frame clones alone and is incomplete. The table has a few hundred thousand clones, about 15% seen once; the top ten hold roughly 0.019%. Study-level results: Type 1 diabetes patients had TCRB CDR3s that were shorter (moderately but significantly so) in all four CD4+ subsets.

No antigen is known for these receptors. Specimen: naive CD4+ T cells from blood. The source is a man under 40 with type 1 diabetes.

There are a few counts of this clone. V and J are TRBV29-1 and TRBJ1-4; the D gene is possibly TRBD1 (5 bases). V dropped 3 bases and J dropped 8 bases, with 13 bases sitting between them. CDR3 size: 13 residues. Germline V gene data show CDR1 as SQVTM and CDR2 as ANQGSEA. CDR3 loop: CSVEGQEGEKLFF. Here the CDR3 DNA reads TGCAGCGTTGAGGGGCAGGAGGGGGAAAAACTGTTTTTT.

V usage is TRBV5-1 and J usage is TRBJ1-1; TRBD1 matches at 7 bases. The CDR3 extends over 13 amino acids. The germline CDR1 and CDR2 sequences are SGHRS and YFSETQ. V gave up 4 bases and J gave up 1 base; unmatched junction bases: 1. This CDR3 reads CASSGDRNTEAFF. Here the CDR3 DNA reads TGCGCCAGCAGCGGGGACAGGAACACTGAAGCTTTCTTT.

The genes are TRBV6-6 and TRBJ1-1, with TRBD1 matching over 9 bases. V lost 3 bases, J lost 6 bases, and 5 bases stayed unmatched. Looked up from germline, CDR1 is MNHNY and CDR2 is SVGAGI (reference sequence). This CDR3 has 14 amino acids. CDR3 residues: CASSYVQGASEAFF. Written as DNA, the CDR3 is TGTGCCAGCAGTTATGTACAGGGGGCCTCTGAAGCTTTCTTT.

The chain has TRBV18 and TRBJ1-5, with a possible D match to TRBD1 (6 bases). V was shortened by 5 bases and J by 5 bases, with 16 bases between the two germline ends. The CDR3 consists of 15 residues. The germline CDR1 and CDR2 sequences are KGHSH and LQKENI. For the CDR3, the DNA is TGTGCCAGCTCAGAGGTGGTACAGGGCTATCAGCCCCAGCATTTT. It codes for CASSEVVQGYQPQHF.

The chain has TRBV6-6 and TRBJ2-1; the match to TRBD1 covers 8 bases. V trimming: 0 bases; J trimming: 6 bases; junction bases outside the gene matches: 4. The V gene's germline CDR1 is MNHNY and CDR2 SVGAGI (reference sequence). The length of the CDR3 is 15 residues. The CDR3 reads CASSYSTGQGNEQFF. The CDR3 DNA reads TGTGCCAGCAGTTACTCTACCGGACAGGGCAATGAGCAGTTCTTC.

The rearrangement links TRBV10-3 to TRBJ2-5, with TRBD2 as a possible D gene (5 bases). Trimming took 6 bases from V and 4 from J, leaving 9 bases between them. This CDR3 contains 12 residues. Per germline, CDR1 ENHRY and CDR2 SYGVKD. CDR3 in amino acids: CAIRDSGETQYF. As DNA, the CDR3 is TGTGCCATCAGGGACTCCGGAGAGACCCAGTACTTC.